Listed below are T cell receptor beta chains from one sample, sequenced in a study of cytomegalovirus exposure and HLA in healthy donors. Sequencing was performed with immunoSEQ multiplex PCR; in TCRdb, only in-frame clones are kept and a portion is missing. Here the sample spans around 97,000 clones, 73% being singletons. The sample taken for sequencing was PBMCs. These receptor sequences come from a man between 35 and 55 years old in good health and CMV-seronegative. CDR3s include the opening cysteine and the closing phenylalanine or tryptophan. A D gene is named only where the DNA matches it firmly. Size is stated for part of the rows, as once, few or many counts, or as a class when the clone is expanded.

>NA|TRBJ2-1|TRBV18|TRBD1
TGTGCCAGCTCACCACCGGGACAGAGAGGGCATGGGCAGTTCTTC
CASSPPGQRGHGQFF
>NA|TRBJ1-1|TRBV7-6|NA
TGTGCCAGCAGCTTAGTAAGTCAGGGCGGTGAAGCTTTCTTC
CASSLVSQGGEAFF
>NA|TRBJ2-5|TRBV21-1|NA
TGTGCCAGCAGCAAAAGGTGCGGGGGGTGGGAGACCCAGTACTTC
CASSKRCGGWETQYF
>NA|TRBJ1-6|TRBV7-2|TRBD1
TGTGCCAGCAGCTTAAATTCGGTTCGTACAGGGGCTGGTTCACCCCTCCACTTT
CASSLNSVRTGAGSPLHF
>NA|TRBJ2-7|TRBV4-1|NA
TGCGCCAGCAGCCAAGCTCGACTAGATATCTACGAGCAGTACTTC
CASSQARLDIYEQYF
>NA|TRBJ2-7|TRBV7-6|NA
TGTGCCAGCAGCGCTCAGGGGTACGAGCAGTACTTC
CASSAQGYEQYF
>NA|TRBJ1-1|TRBV6-5|NA
TGTGCCAGCAGTTATTCGTTGGGCGAAGCTTTCTTT
CASSYSLGEAFF
>once|TRBJ1-2|TRBV27|NA
TGTGCCAGCAGTTTTCGGGGGAGCTATGGCTACACCTTC
CASSFRGSYGYTF
>NA|TRBJ1-5|TRBV5-1|TRBD1
TGCGCCAGCAGCTTTGACAGGGACCAGCCCCAGCATTTT
CASSFDRDQPQHF
>NA|TRBJ2-7|TRBV2|NA
TGTGCCAGCAGTGAATTCGGACAAGGTTCCTACGAGCAGTACTTC
CASSEFGQGSYEQYF
>once|TRBJ2-2|TRBV2|NA
TGTGCCAGCAGTGATTGGGAGGCCGGGGAGCTGTTTTTT
CASSDWEAGELFF
>NA|TRBJ2-5|TRBV4-2|TRBD2
TGTGCCAGCAGCCAAACGGGAGGAGCTCAAGAGACCCAGTACTTC
CASSQTGGAQETQYF
>NA|TRBJ1-5|TRBV2|TRBD1
TGTGCCAGCACCCTGACTAATTTGGGACAGGGTGTTGGTCAGCCCCAGCATTTT
CASTLTNLGQGVGQPQHF
>NA|TRBJ1-5|TRBV5-3|NA
TGTGCCAGAAGTACGTGTGTGTGTCTTGATCCCGCGGGGGGCAATCAGCCCCAGCATTTT
CARSTCVCLDPAGGNQPQHF
>medium-sized|TRBJ2-6|TRBV30|TRBD1
TGTGCCTGGGGACAGGGTGGGGCCAACGTCCTGACTTTC
CAWGQGGANVLTF
>once|TRBJ1-2|TRBV4-2|TRBD1
TGTGCCAGCAGCCAAGATCAGGGGGCTGGCTATGGCTACACCTTC
CASSQDQGAGYGYTF
>NA|TRBJ2-7|TRBV18|TRBD1
TGTGCCAGCGCCGGACAGGGGGCCGAGCAGTACTTC
CASAGQGAEQYF
>NA|TRBJ2-3|TRBV5-1|NA
TGCGCCAGCAGCTTCGACTACACAGATACGCAGTATTTT
CASSFDYTDTQYF
>few|TRBJ2-3|TRBV27|NA
TGTGCCAGCAGTTTTTCCGGGGTGACCACAGATACGCAGTATTTT
CASSFSGVTTDTQYF
>few|TRBJ2-7|TRBV6-5|TRBD2
TGTGCCAGCAGTCGCGGGACTAGCGGTGTGCAGTACTTC
CASSRGTSGVQYF
>NA|TRBJ1-1|TRBV29-1|NA
TGCAGCGTTGAAAAGGAGGTGAACACTGAAGCTTTCTTT
CSVEKEVNTEAFF
>NA|TRBJ1-2|TRBV6-1|TRBD1
TGTGCCAGCAGTGCGGGACAGGGGTTCGGCTACACCTTC
CASSAGQGFGYTF
>NA|TRBJ2-5|TRBV7-8|NA
TGTGCCAGCAGCTTAGTATACTTTCAAGAGACCCAGTACTTC
CASSLVYFQETQYF
>NA|TRBJ2-4|TRBV5-4|NA
TGTGCCAGCAGCTTATCCGACATTCAGTACTTC
CASSLSDIQYF
>NA|TRBJ2-2|TRBV10-2|NA
TGCGCCACCTATAGCCGGGGGGAGCTGTTTTTT
CATYSRGELFF
>once|TRBJ2-3|TRBV12-5|TRBD2
TGTGCTAGTGGTTCCGAAGGACTAGCGGGGGCCCGAGATACGCAGTATTTT
CASGSEGLAGARDTQYF
>NA|TRBJ2-3|TRBV10-3|NA
TGTGCCATCAGTGCCGGTCGGGGGACTAGCACAGATACGCAGTATTTT
CAISAGRGTSTDTQYF
>NA|TRBJ1-2|TRBV6-1|NA
TGTGCCAGCAGTGAATATCCCGGCGGTGGCTACACCTTC
CASSEYPGGGYTF
>NA|TRBJ1-3|TRBV7-2|NA
TGTGCCAGCACCGGGGGGAGAGGAAACACCATATATTTT
CASTGGRGNTIYF
>once|TRBJ2-5|TRBV7-7|NA
TGTGCCAGCAGCCAGGACACTGGACAGACCCAGTACTTC
CASSQDTGQTQYF
>NA|TRBJ2-7|TRBV4-1|TRBD1
TGCGCCAGCGCCCGGGGACAGGGTTACGAGCAGTACTTC
CASARGQGYEQYF
>NA|TRBJ1-2|TRBV28|TRBD1
TGTGCCAGCAGTCCGGGGACAGGAGGCTACACCTTC
CASSPGTGGYTF
>NA|TRBJ1-6|TRBV25-1|NA
TGTGCCAGCAGTGACCTATTCATGCCCCTCCACTTT
CASSDLFMPLHF
>NA|TRBJ2-1|TRBV7-2|NA
TGTGCCAGCAGCCCTGGAGGTTGGTATGAGCAGTTCTTC
CASSPGGWYEQFF
>NA|TRBJ1-5|TRBV18|NA
TGTGCCAGCTCACCGGGCCTTAGCAATCAGCCCCAGCATTTT
CASSPGLSNQPQHF
>NA|TRBJ2-5|TRBV5-1|TRBD2
TGCGCCAGCAGCCTGTCACTAGCGGGGGGGCTCGAGACCCAGTACTTC
CASSLSLAGGLETQYF
>few|TRBJ1-3|TRBV2|NA
TGTGCCAGCAGTGAAATTGGCACAGGGAACACCATATATTTT
CASSEIGTGNTIYF
>NA|TRBJ1-6|TRBV14|NA
TGTGCCAGCAGTCGGACGGGGTTTGGGTCACCCCTCCACTTT
CASSRTGFGSPLHF
>few|TRBJ1-1|TRBV27|NA
TGTGCCAGCAGTTTAATCATGAACACTGAAGCTTTCTTT
CASSLIMNTEAFF
>NA|TRBJ2-5|TRBV7-6|TRBD1
TGTGCCAGCAGCCCAGGGACAGAAGAGACCCAGTACTTC
CASSPGTEETQYF
>once|TRBJ1-6|TRBV5-6|NA
TGTGCCAGCAGCTTGGGGCCTCAGGGTAACTCACCCCTCCACTTT
CASSLGPQGNSPLHF
>NA|TRBJ2-3|TRBV11-2|TRBD1
TGTGCCAGCAGCTCGTACAGGGGAAAGGCAGATACGCAGTATTTT
CASSSYRGKADTQYF
>few|TRBJ1-1|TRBV5-6|TRBD1
TGTGCCAGCAGCTTGGGGACAGGTCGACACCCTCTGAACACTGAAGCTTTCTTT
CASSLGTGRHPLNTEAFF
>NA|TRBJ2-1|TRBV27|TRBD1
TGTGCCAGCAGTTGGACAGGGTTCAATGAGCAGTTCTTC
CASSWTGFNEQFF
>NA|TRBJ1-5|TRBV7-9|TRBD1
TGTGCCAGCAGCACGGACAGGGGGCCAGTGGTAAGCAATCAGCCCCAGCATTTT
CASSTDRGPVVSNQPQHF
>few|TRBJ2-2|TRBV5-1|TRBD1
TGCGCCAGCAGCCGACAGGGGGCTGCGAACACCGGGGAGCTGTTTTTT
CASSRQGAANTGELFF
>NA|TRBJ2-3|TRBV5-1|TRBD2
TGCGCCAGCAGTTCTACACTAGCGGGAAGCACAGATACGCAGTATTTT
CASSSTLAGSTDTQYF
>NA|TRBJ2-1|TRBV7-2|NA
TGTGCCAGCAGCTTAGTGGCTTCTGTGGCTGAGCAGTTCTTC
CASSLVASVAEQFF
>NA|TRBJ2-7|TRBV5-1|NA
TGCGCCAGCAGCTTGATAGTCGGCTCCTACGAGCAGTACTTC
CASSLIVGSYEQYF
>NA|TRBJ1-3|TRBV6-1|NA
TGTGCCAGCAGTGTGGAGGGCTCTGGAAACACCATATATTTT
CASSVEGSGNTIYF
>NA|TRBJ2-1|TRBV27|NA
TGTGCCAGCAGGCGGGACAGTACCTCCTACAATGAGCAGTTCTTC
CASRRDSTSYNEQFF
>few|TRBJ2-1|TRBV25-1|TRBD2
TGTGCCAGCAGTGATAGGACTAGAGGGGATAATGAGCAGTTCTTC
CASSDRTRGDNEQFF
>NA|TRBJ2-2|TRBV6-1|NA
TGTGCCAGCAGTGAAGCGTTCAGGACTAACACCGGGGAGCTGTTTTTT
CASSEAFRTNTGELFF
>few|TRBJ2-7|TRBV4-3|TRBD1
TGCGCCAGCAGCCTCCGGGACAGGCGTTTTCACGAGCAGTACTTC
CASSLRDRRFHEQYF
>NA|TRBJ1-1|TRBV29-1|NA
TGCAGCGTTGAAGTTCGGGGGAGGAACACTGAAGCTTTCTTT
CSVEVRGRNTEAFF
>NA|TRBJ1-5|TRBV27|TRBD1
TGTGCCAGCAGTTTAAAAGGGGGCGTTCAGCCCCAGCATTTT
CASSLKGGVQPQHF
>many|TRBJ2-7|TRBV4-2|NA
TGTGCCAGCAGCCAAGCAGACGAAGGGAGTTACGAGCAGTACTTC
CASSQADEGSYEQYF
>NA|TRBJ2-1|TRBV2|NA
TGTGCCAGCAGACCGAGCAGGGCGGCCTACAATGAGCAGTTCTTC
CASRPSRAAYNEQFF
>NA|TRBJ1-5|TRBV7-2|NA
TGTGCCAGCAGCTTACTGGGTACGGGACAGCCCCAGCATTTT
CASSLLGTGQPQHF
>NA|TRBJ2-7|TRBV5-6|TRBD1
TGTGCCAGCAGCCTAGGACAGGGCCGCCGGTATTACGAGCAGTACTTC
CASSLGQGRRYYEQYF